The rows below give T cell receptor beta chains drawn from one sample of a study of cytomegalovirus exposure and HLA in healthy donors. Sequencing used immunoSEQ multiplex PCR; TCRdb keeps in-frame clones, though not all of them. The table has about 160,000 clones, around 84% seen once. The sequencing input was PBMCs. These receptors all come from a man aged 18 to 30 in good health and CMV-seropositive. CDR3s include the opening cysteine and the closing phenylalanine or tryptophan. Each record gives: J gene, clone size, D gene, V gene, CDR3 DNA, CDR3 protein. The D gene is left open where the match is weak. Clone size appears in some rows only: once, few, many, or a class for an expanded clone.

j_gene: TRBJ2-5
abundance: -
d_gene: TRBD2
v_gene: TRBV27
CDR3nt: TGTGCCACTTCCGGGACTAGCGTACCAGGGGAGACCCAGTACTTC
CDR3aa: CATSGTSVPGETQYF

j_gene: TRBJ2-5
abundance: -
d_gene: TRBD2
v_gene: TRBV2
CDR3nt: TGTGCCAGCAGGACGGGGGGACAAGAGACCCAGTACTTC
CDR3aa: CASRTGGQETQYF

j_gene: TRBJ2-3
abundance: -
d_gene: TRBD2
v_gene: TRBV2
CDR3nt: TGTGCCAGCAGAACAGGACTAGCGGACACAGATACGCAGTATTTT
CDR3aa: CASRTGLADTDTQYF

j_gene: TRBJ1-4
abundance: -
d_gene: -
v_gene: TRBV30
CDR3nt: TGTGCCTGGACCCACCCGATCGGGAAAACTAATGAAAAACTGTTTTTT
CDR3aa: CAWTHPIGKTNEKLFF

j_gene: TRBJ1-5
abundance: -
d_gene: TRBD1
v_gene: TRBV27
CDR3nt: TGTGCCAGCATTCATTCACCGGGACAGGGGGGGAAAGGCAATCAGCCCCAGCATTTT
CDR3aa: CASIHSPGQGGKGNQPQHF

j_gene: TRBJ2-1
abundance: -
d_gene: TRBD2
v_gene: TRBV18
CDR3nt: TGTGCCAGCTCACTTCTAGCGGGGGGGGAGAATGAGCAGTTCTTC
CDR3aa: CASSLLAGGENEQFF

j_gene: TRBJ2-6
abundance: few
d_gene: -
v_gene: TRBV5-4
CDR3nt: TGTGCCAGCAGCTTCCAGGGCTCTGGGGCCAACGGCCTGACTTTC
CDR3aa: CASSFQGSGANGLTF

j_gene: TRBJ2-7
abundance: -
d_gene: -
v_gene: TRBV29-1
CDR3nt: TGCAGCGTTGAGTTCCGGGACAATTCCTACGAGCAGTACTTC
CDR3aa: CSVEFRDNSYEQYF

j_gene: TRBJ2-7
abundance: -
d_gene: -
v_gene: TRBV7-2
CDR3nt: TGTGCCAGCACTCCCCAGGTAGAGTTCTCCTACGAGCAGTACTTC
CDR3aa: CASTPQVEFSYEQYF

j_gene: TRBJ1-3
abundance: -
d_gene: TRBD1
v_gene: TRBV7-2
CDR3nt: TGTGCCAGCAGCGCAGGGACAGGGAGAGGAAACACCATATATTTT
CDR3aa: CASSAGTGRGNTIYF

j_gene: TRBJ1-2
abundance: -
d_gene: -
v_gene: TRBV7-9
CDR3nt: TGTGCCAGCAGCCTCGGGTTAATCAACTATGGCTACACCTTC
CDR3aa: CASSLGLINYGYTF

j_gene: TRBJ1-2
abundance: -
d_gene: -
v_gene: TRBV27
CDR3nt: TGTGCCAGCAGTACCCGGCTGACAGCCGGAGTTACTTATGGCTACACCTTC
CDR3aa: CASSTRLTAGVTYGYTF

j_gene: TRBJ1-3
abundance: -
d_gene: -
v_gene: TRBV15
CDR3nt: TGTGCCACCAGCAGAGATAAGTGGAGCTCTGGAAACACCATATATTTT
CDR3aa: CATSRDKWSSGNTIYF

j_gene: TRBJ2-7
abundance: -
d_gene: -
v_gene: TRBV30
CDR3nt: TGTGCCTGGAGTGTACTTCCGAGGGAGCAGTACTTC
CDR3aa: CAWSVLPREQYF

j_gene: TRBJ1-4
abundance: -
d_gene: TRBD1
v_gene: TRBV18
CDR3nt: TGTGCCAGCTCATCGGGACAGGGTGGCGGAAAACTGTTTTTT
CDR3aa: CASSSGQGGGKLFF

j_gene: TRBJ1-5
abundance: -
d_gene: TRBD1
v_gene: TRBV4-2
CDR3nt: TGTGCCAGCAGCCCACGTTCGGGACAGGGAGATCAGCCCCAGCATTTT
CDR3aa: CASSPRSGQGDQPQHF

j_gene: TRBJ2-1
abundance: -
d_gene: -
v_gene: TRBV5-1
CDR3nt: TGCGCCAGCAGCTTGGTTACGGGGAATAATGAGCAGTTCTTC
CDR3aa: CASSLVTGNNEQFF

j_gene: TRBJ2-4
abundance: -
d_gene: -
v_gene: TRBV27
CDR3nt: TGTGCCAGCAGTCCGCGTATGGGGGACTTGGGCTCCAAAAACATTCAGTACTTC
CDR3aa: CASSPRMGDLGSKNIQYF

j_gene: TRBJ2-1
abundance: few
d_gene: -
v_gene: TRBV9
CDR3nt: TGTGCCAGCAGCGTAGGGGGGGAGAACTCCTACAATGAGCAGTTCTTC
CDR3aa: CASSVGGENSYNEQFF

j_gene: TRBJ2-1
abundance: once
d_gene: TRBD2
v_gene: TRBV4-3
CDR3nt: TGCGCCAGCAGCCTTCTAGCGGGGGCTTACAATGAGCAGTTCTTC
CDR3aa: CASSLLAGAYNEQFF

j_gene: TRBJ1-1
abundance: -
d_gene: TRBD1
v_gene: TRBV7-8
CDR3nt: TGTGCCAGCAGCCAGGCCGGGACAGGGGAAAATGAAGCTTTCTTT
CDR3aa: CASSQAGTGENEAFF

j_gene: TRBJ2-7
abundance: -
d_gene: -
v_gene: TRBV7-9
CDR3nt: TGTGCCAGCAGCTTAACAGGCTACGAGCAGTACTTC
CDR3aa: CASSLTGYEQYF

j_gene: TRBJ1-1
abundance: -
d_gene: TRBD1
v_gene: TRBV19
CDR3nt: TGTGCCAGTAGTATTATGGGACAGGGGACCACTGAAGCTTTCTTT
CDR3aa: CASSIMGQGTTEAFF

j_gene: TRBJ2-5
abundance: -
d_gene: TRBD2
v_gene: TRBV30
CDR3nt: TGTGCCTACATACTAGCGGGGGCCGGGGCCCAGTACTTC
CDR3aa: CAYILAGAGAQYF

j_gene: TRBJ1-1
abundance: -
d_gene: -
v_gene: TRBV13
CDR3nt: TGTGCCAGCAGCTTAGAGGTACGGAGGGGCACTGAAGCTTTCTTT
CDR3aa: CASSLEVRRGTEAFF

j_gene: TRBJ2-7
abundance: -
d_gene: TRBD2
v_gene: TRBV5-6
CDR3nt: TGTGCCAGCAGCTTGGCAGGGACCCCTACGGGGGGGCAGTACTTC
CDR3aa: CASSLAGTPTGGQYF

j_gene: TRBJ2-3
abundance: once
d_gene: -
v_gene: TRBV7-2
CDR3nt: TGTGCCAGCAGCTTAACAGGGCTTGACACAGATACGCAGTATTTT
CDR3aa: CASSLTGLDTDTQYF

j_gene: TRBJ2-3
abundance: -
d_gene: TRBD1
v_gene: TRBV27
CDR3nt: TGTGCCAGCAGCCCAGGGGGTGGCCCTAGCACAGATACGCAGTATTTT
CDR3aa: CASSPGGGPSTDTQYF

j_gene: TRBJ1-3
abundance: -
d_gene: TRBD1
v_gene: TRBV6-4
CDR3nt: TGTGCCATTTGGACAGGGACGTCTGGAAACACCATATATTTT
CDR3aa: CAIWTGTSGNTIYF

j_gene: TRBJ2-2
abundance: -
d_gene: TRBD2
v_gene: TRBV5-1
CDR3nt: TGCGCCAGCAGCTCCCCGGGGAGGGCGAACACCGGGGAGCTGTTTTTT
CDR3aa: CASSSPGRANTGELFF

j_gene: TRBJ1-1
abundance: -
d_gene: TRBD1
v_gene: TRBV5-1
CDR3nt: TGCGCCAGCAGCTTTGGGGACAGGGCGAACACTGAAGCTTTCTTT
CDR3aa: CASSFGDRANTEAFF

j_gene: TRBJ2-1
abundance: once
d_gene: TRBD1
v_gene: TRBV15
CDR3nt: TGTGCCACCAGCAGAGATTTAAGCCGTGACAGGGTCCTCGGTGAGCAGTTCTTC
CDR3aa: CATSRDLSRDRVLGEQFF